Listed below are T cell receptor beta chains from one sample, sequenced in a study of identical twins. TCRdb processed the 5' RACE reads anew with MiXCR; each CDR3 protein has one entry. This sample has 1.5 million to 2 million distinct CDR3 sequences, with roughly 35% found just once. The sequenced material came from cord blood. These receptors all come from a newborn girl in good health. The CDR3 runs from the conserved cysteine through the conserved F or W. D genes are given only for firm matches. Clone size is shown for a subset of rows, as once, few, many or a class of expanded clone.

DNA	CDR3	V	D	size	J
TGCGCCAGCAGCTTGGATCAGGGGGCCGGGGAGCTGTTTTTT	CASSLDQGAGELFF	TRBV5-1	TRBD1	NA	TRBJ2-2
TGTGCCAGCACCCGGGCTAACTATGGCTACACCTTC	CASTRANYGYTF	TRBV12-3/TRBV12-4	NA	NA	TRBJ1-2
TGCAGCGTTGAAGGGTGGAGGAACACCGGGGAGCTGTTTTTT	CSVEGWRNTGELFF	TRBV29-1	NA	once	TRBJ2-2
TGTGCCAGCAGTTTAGCGGGGGCAGGTGAGCAGTTCTTC	CASSLAGAGEQFF	TRBV5-1	TRBD2	many	TRBJ2-1
TGTGCCAGCAGCGTCAGACCGCGCCAAGAGACCCAGTACTTC	CASSVRPRQETQYF	TRBV4-2	NA	few	TRBJ2-5
TGTGCCAGCAGGCTCGGCTCTAGATACTACAATGAGCAGTTCTTC	CASRLGSRYYNEQFF	TRBV7-9	NA	few	TRBJ2-1
TGTGCCAGCAGCCAAAGGGCCGGGACAGGGATTCAGCCCCAGCATTTT	CASSQRAGTGIQPQHF	TRBV3-1	TRBD1	NA	TRBJ1-5
TGTGCCAGCAGTCTCCTGGGGGGGGTCATTCAGTACTTC	CASSLLGGVIQYF	TRBV12-3/TRBV12-4	TRBD2	many	TRBJ2-4
TGTGCCAGCAGCTTAGCGATGCACACTGAAGCTTTCTTT	CASSLAMHTEAFF	TRBV7-2	NA	NA	TRBJ1-1
TGCAGTGCCGACCGGACTAGCTTGGATACGCAGTATTTT	CSADRTSLDTQYF	TRBV20-1	TRBD2	NA	TRBJ2-3
TGTGCCAGCAGTATTGGGAGAACGGTTATCGGTGAGCAGTTCTTC	CASSIGRTVIGEQFF	TRBV2	NA	NA	TRBJ2-1
TGTGCCAGCAGCGAGGCTCATAGGGCCTCCTACGAGCAGTACTTC	CASSEAHRASYEQYF	TRBV7-8	NA	few	TRBJ2-7
TGCGCCAGCAGCCAAGATCCCCAGGGGGATGAAAAACTGTTTTTT	CASSQDPQGDEKLFF	TRBV4-1	TRBD1	NA	TRBJ1-4
TGTGCCAGCAGCTTAAGGAGGACAGAAAAACTGTTTTTT	CASSLRRTEKLFF	TRBV7-2	NA	NA	TRBJ1-4
TGTGCCAGCAGTGGCTCACCTAGCGGGAGCTCCTACGAGCAGTACTTC	CASSGSPSGSSYEQYF	TRBV27	TRBD2	NA	TRBJ2-7
TGTGCCAGCAGCTTAGCTCCCTCACTAGGGGCGCCCTACTACGAGCAGTACTTC	CASSLAPSLGAPYYEQYF	TRBV7-2	NA	NA	TRBJ2-7
TGTGCCAGCAGTTTACGGACAGGGTTGTTCTTC	CASSLRTGLFF	TRBV12-3/TRBV12-4	TRBD1	few	TRBJ2-1
TGCAGTGCTAGAGAGGCGGGCTTCACAGATACGCAGTATTTT	CSAREAGFTDTQYF	TRBV20-1	NA	few	TRBJ2-3
TGTGCCGCAACCGCCCTAGCGGGAGACTACGAGCAGTACTTC	CAATALAGDYEQYF	TRBV24-1	TRBD2	few	TRBJ2-7
TGCAGCGTTGGACGGCTTAACACCGGGGAGCTGTTTTTT	CSVGRLNTGELFF	TRBV29-1	NA	NA	TRBJ2-2
TGTGCCAGCAGCTTACAGCCAGGGTATAGCAATCAGCCCCAGCATTTT	CASSLQPGYSNQPQHF	TRBV7-2	NA	NA	TRBJ1-5
TGTGCCAGCAGCTTAGCTATACTAGTGAGCGAGACCCAGTACTTC	CASSLAILVSETQYF	TRBV7-2	NA	few	TRBJ2-5
TGCGCCAGCAGTTGGCTGGATTACAATGAGCAGTACTTC	CASSWLDYNEQYF	TRBV5-1	NA	few	TRBJ2-7
TGCAGTGCCCTTAAAGGGGCACCTAGCACAGATACGCAGTATTTT	CSALKGAPSTDTQYF	TRBV20-1	NA	NA	TRBJ2-3
TGTGCCAGCAGTTTATCCACTGTGAGGGGAGGTGAGACCCAGTACTTC	CASSLSTVRGGETQYF	TRBV27	NA	few	TRBJ2-5
TGCAGTGCTAGAGTTCTAGGTCCGGACAGATATTTCTACGAGCAGTACTTC	CSARVLGPDRYFYEQYF	TRBV20-1	NA	few	TRBJ2-7
TGCAGCGGTAGCGACAGCTATGGCTACACCTTC	CSGSDSYGYTF	TRBV29-1	NA	many	TRBJ1-2
TGCAGTGCCCAGTCAGTCGGGGGAACGTACCAAGAGACCCAGTACTTC	CSAQSVGGTYQETQYF	TRBV20-1	NA	NA	TRBJ2-5
TGCAGTGCTAGTAACAGCGGGGCTAGCACAGATACGCAGTATTTT	CSASNSGASTDTQYF	TRBV20-1	TRBD2	NA	TRBJ2-3
TGTGCCAGCAGGCGATCCCGCCTAGGGTGGAATGAAAAACTGTTTTTT	CASRRSRLGWNEKLFF	TRBV27	NA	few	TRBJ1-4
TGCGCCAGCAGCTTGGGGTTTAGGGGGCGGACAGATACGCAGTATTTT	CASSLGFRGRTDTQYF	TRBV5-1	TRBD1	NA	TRBJ2-3
TGCAGTGCTGCCCCCCTACGGGGAATGGGCAATCAGCCCCAGCATTTT	CSAAPLRGMGNQPQHF	TRBV20-1	NA	NA	TRBJ1-5
TGTGCCAGCAGGGGACAGGGGGCTTGGGATACGCAGTATTTT	CASRGQGAWDTQYF	TRBV12-3/TRBV12-4	TRBD1	NA	TRBJ2-3
TGCGCCAGCAGTTTTTCTACGAGAGGGTCCTACAATGAGCAGTACTTC	CASSFSTRGSYNEQYF	TRBV27	NA	NA	TRBJ2-7
TGTGCCAGCATCCAATCGGCCCTCTTCACAGATACGCAGTATTTT	CASIQSALFTDTQYF	TRBV4-2	NA	NA	TRBJ2-3
TGTGCCACCAGCAGAGATTTCTCTTACTATGGCTACACCTTC	CATSRDFSYYGYTF	TRBV15	NA	few	TRBJ1-2
TGCGCCAGCAGCGAGACTAGCCGACCCTACAATGAGCAGTTCTTC	CASSETSRPYNEQFF	TRBV5-1	TRBD2	NA	TRBJ2-1
TGCGCCAGCAGCTTGATGTCTAACCAAGAGACCCAGTACTTC	CASSLMSNQETQYF	TRBV5-1	NA	few	TRBJ2-5
TGTGCCAGCAGTGAAGCTAGACTAGCGGCTTACAATGAGCAGTTCTTC	CASSEARLAAYNEQFF	TRBV2	TRBD2	few	TRBJ2-1
TGCAGCGCCCGGGCGGCCGGACCTGAAGCTTTCTTT	CSARAAGPEAFF	TRBV29-1	NA	NA	TRBJ1-1
TGTGCCAGCAGTACCCGGACTAGCGGGGGGTGGTACGAGCAGTACTTC	CASSTRTSGGWYEQYF	TRBV6-6	TRBD2	NA	TRBJ2-7
TGTGCCACTAGCGGGGCTCCCAATGAGCAGTACTTC	CATSGAPNEQYF	TRBV24-1	TRBD2	once	TRBJ2-7
TGTGCCAGCAGCCCCCTGACTAGCGGGGGGACCACAGATACGCAGTATTTT	CASSPLTSGGTTDTQYF	TRBV4-2	TRBD2	NA	TRBJ2-3
TGCAGTTGGACGGGACAGGGGCAGTCTTTCCGTTACTACGAGCAGTACTTC	CSWTGQGQSFRYYEQYF	TRBV20-1	TRBD1	once	TRBJ2-7
TGTGCCAGCAGCTTGGGGCAGTCCCCTCAGCCCCAGCATTTT	CASSLGQSPQPQHF	TRBV5-6	NA	few	TRBJ1-5
TGTGCCAGCTCGTCCGACAGGGATGCCGAGCAGTACTTC	CASSSDRDAEQYF	TRBV18	TRBD1	NA	TRBJ2-7
TGTGCCAGCAGCCCCGACACCTACAATGAGCAGTTCTTC	CASSPDTYNEQFF	TRBV27	NA	many	TRBJ2-1
TGTGCCAGCACAAGCGGGAGGTCTAGCACAGATACGCAGTATTTT	CASTSGRSSTDTQYF	TRBV28	TRBD2	many	TRBJ2-3
TGTGCCAGCAGCGGTAGCGGTTACACAGATACGCAGTATTTT	CASSGSGYTDTQYF	TRBV9	NA	few	TRBJ2-3
TGTGCCAGCAGTGAACGCATTCAGCCCCAGCATTTT	CASSERIQPQHF	TRBV12-3/TRBV12-4	NA	many	TRBJ1-5
TGTGCCAGCAGTGAAGTGCTAGGCACCTACGAGCAGTACTTC	CASSEVLGTYEQYF	TRBV6-1	NA	NA	TRBJ2-7
TGCAGTGCTAATATGCGGCGGGACAAAAACATTCAGTACTTC	CSANMRRDKNIQYF	TRBV20-1	NA	few	TRBJ2-4
TGCGCCAGCATCCAACAGGGGAACGCAAATCAGCCCCAGCATTTT	CASIQQGNANQPQHF	TRBV5-1	TRBD1	few	TRBJ1-5
TGTGCCAGCAGTGCTTATGGCCTTTCCTACGAGCAGTACTTC	CASSAYGLSYEQYF	TRBV28	NA	few	TRBJ2-7
TGTGCCAGCAGTTACGGCGCAGGGACCTACGAGCAGTACTTC	CASSYGAGTYEQYF	TRBV6-6	NA	many	TRBJ2-7
TGCAGTGCTTCAGGACTAGCGGGAGTTACAGATACGCAGTATTTT	CSASGLAGVTDTQYF	TRBV20-1	TRBD2	many	TRBJ2-3
TGTGCCAGCAACGTCCGAACTAGCGGGGTACACAATGAGCAGTTCTTC	CASNVRTSGVHNEQFF	TRBV12-3/TRBV12-4	TRBD2	NA	TRBJ2-1
TGCAGTGCTTGGGACATTGGCTACACCTTC	CSAWDIGYTF	TRBV20-1	NA	few	TRBJ1-2
TGTGCCAGCAGCCAAATGGACCGGTCGATGGGGGGCCGGTTCGGAGATACGCAGTATTTT	CASSQMDRSMGGRFGDTQYF	TRBV4-2	NA	NA	TRBJ2-3